Described below is a single TCR beta chain sequence and its context. These data are taken from a study of shared clonotypes between healthy human individuals. Clones were sequenced by immunoSEQ multiplex PCR, and TCRdb holds only the in-frame ones, with some missing. The table has 2 million to 2.5 million clones, roughly 90% seen once. V lost 5 bases to trimming and J lost 0 bases, with 17 bases between them. The germline CDR1 and CDR2 sequences are SEHNR and FQNEAQ (reference sequence). The CDR3 totals 17 residues. This chain joins TRBV7-9 and TRBJ1-5; D unclear. The clonotype was recovered from a man aged 18-30 years in good health. Some clones in this sample may be carry-over from other donors' samples. What was sequenced was naive CD4+ T cells from PBMCs. This sample's subset: CD45RA+ positively selected. The CDR3 DNA follows: TGTGCCAGCAGCCCCAGACGAGGCCAAGATAGCAATCAGCCCCAGCATTTT. Its translation: CASSPRRGQDSNQPQHF.